This note documents a single T cell receptor (beta chain) sequence. These data belong to a study of PD-L1 blockade in urothelial cancer. About the research overall: Median T cell yield per blood sample was about 140,000 cells.

The CDR3 contains 15 residues. J gave up 7 bases and V 4 bases, and 7 bases lay outside the gene matches. Germline CDR1 reads LGHNA; CDR2 reads YNFKEQ. Time point denoted: peripheral blood 6 weeks after treatment start. Libraries were prepared by immunoSEQ multiplex PCR; TCRdb keeps only in-frame clonotypes and omits some of them. The sample records about 45,000 clones, around 80% being singletons. The chain has TRBV4-2 and TRBJ2-4, with 10 nucleotides matching TRBD1. This clonotype was sampled from a man in his 60s with urothelial cancer. The sequencing used PBMCs, collected around atezolizumab (anti-PD-L1) treatment. The CDR3 reads CASSPERGQGNIQYF. CDR3 coding DNA: TGTGCCAGCAGCCCTGAGAGGGGACAGGGGAACATTCAGTACTTC.